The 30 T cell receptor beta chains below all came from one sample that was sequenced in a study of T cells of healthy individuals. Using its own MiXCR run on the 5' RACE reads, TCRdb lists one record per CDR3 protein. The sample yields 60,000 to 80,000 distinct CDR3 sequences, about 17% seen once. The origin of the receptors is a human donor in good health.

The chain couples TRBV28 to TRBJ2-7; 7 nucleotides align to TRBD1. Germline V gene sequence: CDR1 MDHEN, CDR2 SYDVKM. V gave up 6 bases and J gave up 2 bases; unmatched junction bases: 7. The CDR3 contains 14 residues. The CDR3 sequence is CASRAGQVPYEQYF. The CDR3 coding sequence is TGTGCCAGCAGGGCCGGACAGGTCCCCTACGAGCAGTACTTC. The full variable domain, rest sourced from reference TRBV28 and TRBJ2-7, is DVKVTQSSRYLVKRTGEKVFLECVQDMDHENMFWYRQDPGLGLRLIYFSYDVKMKEKGDIPEGYSVSREKKERFSLILESASTNQTSMYLCASRAGQVPYEQYFGPGTRLTVT.

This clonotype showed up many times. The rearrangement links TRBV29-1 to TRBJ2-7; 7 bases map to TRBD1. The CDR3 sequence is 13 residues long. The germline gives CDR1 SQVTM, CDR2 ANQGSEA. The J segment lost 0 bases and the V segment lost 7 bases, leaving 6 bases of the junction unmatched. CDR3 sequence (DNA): TGCAGCGGCTCCAGGGGGAGCTCCTACGAGCAGTACTTC. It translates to CSGSRGSSYEQYF.

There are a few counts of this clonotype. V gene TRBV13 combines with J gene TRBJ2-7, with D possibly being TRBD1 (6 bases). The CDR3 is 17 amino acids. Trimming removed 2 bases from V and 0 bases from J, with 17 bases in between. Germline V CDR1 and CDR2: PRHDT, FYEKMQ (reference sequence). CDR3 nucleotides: TGTGCCAGCAGCTTAATATCGGGTACAGGGAGCTCCTACGAGCAGTACTTC. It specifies CASSLISGTGSSYEQYF.

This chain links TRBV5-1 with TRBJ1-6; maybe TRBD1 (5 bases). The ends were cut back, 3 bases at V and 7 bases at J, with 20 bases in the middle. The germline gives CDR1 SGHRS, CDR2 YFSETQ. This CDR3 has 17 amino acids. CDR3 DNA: TGCGCCAGCAGCTACCGTGTCGGGGCCGGGCCAAATTCACCCCTCCACTTT. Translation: CASSYRVGAGPNSPLHF.

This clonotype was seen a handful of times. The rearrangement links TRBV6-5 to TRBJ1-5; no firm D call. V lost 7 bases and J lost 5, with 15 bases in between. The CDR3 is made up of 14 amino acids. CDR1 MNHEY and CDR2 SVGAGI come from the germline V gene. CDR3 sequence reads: CASNRKGRDQPQHF. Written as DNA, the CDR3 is TGTGCCAGCAATCGGAAGGGTAGGGATCAGCCCCAGCATTTT.

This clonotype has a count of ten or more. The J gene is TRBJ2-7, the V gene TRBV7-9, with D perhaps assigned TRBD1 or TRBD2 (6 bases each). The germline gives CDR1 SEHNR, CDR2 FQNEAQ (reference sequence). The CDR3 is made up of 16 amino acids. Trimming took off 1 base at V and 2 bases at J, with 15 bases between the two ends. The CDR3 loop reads CASSLDGGAGPYEQYF. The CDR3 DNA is TGTGCCAGCAGCTTAGACGGGGGCGCGGGCCCCTACGAGCAGTACTTC.

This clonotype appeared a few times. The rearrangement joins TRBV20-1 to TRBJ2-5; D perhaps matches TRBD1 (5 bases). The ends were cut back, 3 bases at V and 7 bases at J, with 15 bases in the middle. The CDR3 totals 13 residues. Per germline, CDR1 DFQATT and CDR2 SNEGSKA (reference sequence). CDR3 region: CSASQGLAGTQYF. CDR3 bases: TGCAGTGCTAGTCAGGGCTTGGCAGGGACCCAGTACTTC.

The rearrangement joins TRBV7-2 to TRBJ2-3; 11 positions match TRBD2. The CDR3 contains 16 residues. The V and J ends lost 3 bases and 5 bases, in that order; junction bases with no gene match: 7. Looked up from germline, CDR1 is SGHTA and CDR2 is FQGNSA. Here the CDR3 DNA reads TGTGCCAGCAGCTTTCTTGAACTAGCGGGAGTAGATACGCAGTATTTT. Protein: CASSFLELAGVDTQYF.

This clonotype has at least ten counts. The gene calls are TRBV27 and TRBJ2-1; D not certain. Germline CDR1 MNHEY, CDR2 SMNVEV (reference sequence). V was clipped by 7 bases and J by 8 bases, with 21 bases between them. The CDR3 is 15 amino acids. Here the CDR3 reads CASIRGVGSFDEQFF. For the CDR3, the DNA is TGTGCCAGCATAAGAGGTGTAGGTTCTTTCGATGAGCAGTTCTTC.

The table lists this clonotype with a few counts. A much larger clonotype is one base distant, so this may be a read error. DNA of the CDR3: TGTGTCAGCAGCTTTACCAGCGGGAGCACAGATACGCAGTATTTT. Its protein product is CVSSFTSGSTDTQYF. The J gene is TRBJ2-3, the V gene TRBV7-2; the D gene is possibly TRBD2 (6 bases). CDR3 size: 15 residues. The germline V gene has CDR1 SGHTA and CDR2 FQGNSA. Variable domain in full (rest from reference TRBV7-2 and TRBJ2-3): GAGVSQSPSNKVTEKGKDVELRCDPISGHTALYWYRQSLGQGLEFLIYFQGNSAPDKSGLPSDRFSAERTGGSVSTLTIQRTQQEDSAVYLCVSSFTSGSTDTQYFGPGTRLTVL.

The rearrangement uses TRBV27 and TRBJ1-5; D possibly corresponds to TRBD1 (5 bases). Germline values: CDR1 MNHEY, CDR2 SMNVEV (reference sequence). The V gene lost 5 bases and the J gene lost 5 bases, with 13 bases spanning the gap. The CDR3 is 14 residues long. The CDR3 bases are TGTGCCAGCAGTCCAGGGACTTCTTATCAGCCCCAGCATTTT. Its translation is CASSPGTSYQPQHF.

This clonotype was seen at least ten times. As DNA, the CDR3 is TGTGCCACCCAAACAGGGGGCAGTCAGCCCCAGCATTTT. This encodes CATQTGGSQPQHF. The chain uses TRBV15 and TRBJ1-5, with 9 bases aligning to TRBD1. The CDR3 is 13 amino acids. The J segment lost 6 bases and the V segment lost 8 bases, leaving 5 bases of the junction unmatched. Germline V gene lookup returns CDR1 LNHNV and CDR2 YYDKDF (reference sequence).

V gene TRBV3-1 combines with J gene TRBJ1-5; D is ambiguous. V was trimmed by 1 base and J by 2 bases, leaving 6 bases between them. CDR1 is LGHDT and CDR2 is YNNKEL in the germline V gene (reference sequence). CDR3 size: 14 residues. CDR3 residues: CASSQGGGNQPQHF. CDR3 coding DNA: TGTGCCAGCAGCCAAGGTGGAGGCAATCAGCCCCAGCATTTT.

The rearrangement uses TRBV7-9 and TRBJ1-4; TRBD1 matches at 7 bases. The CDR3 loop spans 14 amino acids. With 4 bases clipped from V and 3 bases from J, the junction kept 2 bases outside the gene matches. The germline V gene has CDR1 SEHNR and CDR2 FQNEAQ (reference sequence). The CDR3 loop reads CASSWTGSNEKLFF. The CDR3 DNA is TGTGCCAGCAGCTGGACAGGTTCTAATGAAAAACTGTTTTTT.

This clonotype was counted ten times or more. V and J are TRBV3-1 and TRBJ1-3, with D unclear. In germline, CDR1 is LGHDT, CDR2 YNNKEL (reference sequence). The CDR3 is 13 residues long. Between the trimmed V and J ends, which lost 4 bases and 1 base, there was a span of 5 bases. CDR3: CASSRQSGNTIYF. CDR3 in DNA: TGTGCCAGCAGCCGACAATCTGGAAACACCATATATTTT.

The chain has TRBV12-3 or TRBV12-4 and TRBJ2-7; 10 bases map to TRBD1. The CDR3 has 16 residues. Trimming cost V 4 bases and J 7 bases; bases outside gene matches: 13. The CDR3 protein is CASSSVTGGAGGEQYF. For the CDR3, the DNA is TGTGCCAGCAGTTCTGTGACAGGGGGCGCCGGAGGGGAGCAGTACTTC.

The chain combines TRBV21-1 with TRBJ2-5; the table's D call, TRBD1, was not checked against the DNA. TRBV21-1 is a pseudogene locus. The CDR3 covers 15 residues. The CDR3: CASSRNRGHQETQYF. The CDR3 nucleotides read TGTGCCAGCAGCAGGAACAGGGGCCACCAAGAGACCCAGTACTTC.

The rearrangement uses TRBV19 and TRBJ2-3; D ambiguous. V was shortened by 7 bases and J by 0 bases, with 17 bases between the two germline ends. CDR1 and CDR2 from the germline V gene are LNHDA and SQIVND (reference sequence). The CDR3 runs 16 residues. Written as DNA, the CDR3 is TGTGCCAGTACTTCCGGCGGTGCCAGTAGCACAGATACGCAGTATTTT. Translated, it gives CASTSGGASSTDTQYF.

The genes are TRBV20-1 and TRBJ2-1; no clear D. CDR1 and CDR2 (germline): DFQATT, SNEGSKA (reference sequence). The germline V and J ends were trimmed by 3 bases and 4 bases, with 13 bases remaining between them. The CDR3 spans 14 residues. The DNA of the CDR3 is TGCAGTGCTAGCGTCGGACGGAGATACAATGAGCAGTTCTTC. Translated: CSASVGRRYNEQFF.

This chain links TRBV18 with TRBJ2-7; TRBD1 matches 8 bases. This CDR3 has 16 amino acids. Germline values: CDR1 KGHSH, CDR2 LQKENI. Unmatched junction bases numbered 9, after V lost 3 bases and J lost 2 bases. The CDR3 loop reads CASSPTRGQVPYEQYF. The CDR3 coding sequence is TGTGCCAGCTCACCTACCCGGGGACAGGTTCCCTACGAGCAGTACTTC.

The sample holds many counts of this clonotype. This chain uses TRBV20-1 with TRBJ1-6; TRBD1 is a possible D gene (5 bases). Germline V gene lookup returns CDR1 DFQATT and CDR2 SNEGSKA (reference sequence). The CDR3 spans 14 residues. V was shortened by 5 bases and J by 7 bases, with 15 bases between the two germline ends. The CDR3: CSAQPGAGNSPLHF. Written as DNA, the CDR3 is TGCAGTGCTCAGCCCGGGGCAGGGAATTCACCCCTCCACTTT.

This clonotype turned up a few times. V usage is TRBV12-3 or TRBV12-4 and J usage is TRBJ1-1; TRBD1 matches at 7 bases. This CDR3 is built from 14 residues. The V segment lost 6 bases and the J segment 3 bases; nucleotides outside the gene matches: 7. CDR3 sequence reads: CASRLRDRHTEAFF. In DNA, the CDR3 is TGTGCCAGCAGGCTACGGGACAGACACACTGAAGCTTTCTTT.

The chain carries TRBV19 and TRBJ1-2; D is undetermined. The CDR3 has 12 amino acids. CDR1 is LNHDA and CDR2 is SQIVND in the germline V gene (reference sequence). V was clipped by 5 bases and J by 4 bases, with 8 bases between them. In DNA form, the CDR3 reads TGTGCCAGTAGTGGAGGAGTCTATGGCTACACCTTC. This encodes CASSGGVYGYTF.

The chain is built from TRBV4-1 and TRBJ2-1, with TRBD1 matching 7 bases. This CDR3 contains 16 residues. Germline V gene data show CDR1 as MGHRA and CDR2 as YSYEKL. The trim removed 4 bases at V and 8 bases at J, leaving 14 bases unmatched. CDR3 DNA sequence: TGCGCCAGCAGCCGGCCCCGGGACAGAGATACATATGAGCAGTTCTTC. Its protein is CASSRPRDRDTYEQFF.

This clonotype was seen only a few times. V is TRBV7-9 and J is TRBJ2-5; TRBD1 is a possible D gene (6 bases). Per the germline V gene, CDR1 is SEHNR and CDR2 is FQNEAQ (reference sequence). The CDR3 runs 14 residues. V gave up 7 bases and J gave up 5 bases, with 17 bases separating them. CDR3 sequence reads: CASTRYREGETQYF. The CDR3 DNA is TGTGCCAGCACCCGTTACAGGGAAGGGGAGACCCAGTACTTC.

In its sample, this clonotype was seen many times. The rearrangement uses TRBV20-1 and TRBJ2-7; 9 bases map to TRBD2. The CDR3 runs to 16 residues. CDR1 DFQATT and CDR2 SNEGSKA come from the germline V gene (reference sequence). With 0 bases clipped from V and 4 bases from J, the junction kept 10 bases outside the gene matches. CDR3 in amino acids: CSARDRAGGLSYEQYF. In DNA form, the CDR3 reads TGCAGTGCTAGAGATAGGGCGGGGGGGCTTTCGTACGAGCAGTACTTC.

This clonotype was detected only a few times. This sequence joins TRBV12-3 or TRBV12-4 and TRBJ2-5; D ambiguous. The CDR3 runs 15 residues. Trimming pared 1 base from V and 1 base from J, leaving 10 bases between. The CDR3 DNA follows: TGTGCCAGCAGTTTAGGGTCAGCTAGCCAAGAGACCCAGTACTTC. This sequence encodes CASSLGSASQETQYF.

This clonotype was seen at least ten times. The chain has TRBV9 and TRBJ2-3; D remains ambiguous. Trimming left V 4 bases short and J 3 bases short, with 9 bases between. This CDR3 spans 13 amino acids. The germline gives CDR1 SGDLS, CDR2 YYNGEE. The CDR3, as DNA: TGTGCCAGCAGCCCCCTCAAGACAGATACGCAGTATTTT. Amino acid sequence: CASSPLKTDTQYF.

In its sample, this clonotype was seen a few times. This CDR3 reads CASSEGGSTGELFF. The CDR3 DNA follows: TGTGCCAGCAGTGAAGGGGGGAGCACCGGGGAGCTGTTTTTT. The V gene is TRBV6-4, the J gene TRBJ2-2; tentatively, D is TRBD1 or TRBD2 (6 bases each). Germline CDR1 is MRHNA and CDR2 is SNTAGT. The CDR3 runs 14 residues. Trimming took 3 bases from V and 4 from J, leaving 9 bases between them.

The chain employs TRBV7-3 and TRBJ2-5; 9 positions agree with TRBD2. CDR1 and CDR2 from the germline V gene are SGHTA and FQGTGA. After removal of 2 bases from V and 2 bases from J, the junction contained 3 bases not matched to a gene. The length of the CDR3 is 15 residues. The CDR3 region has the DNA TGTGCCAGCAGCTTAGCGGGGGGGGAGCAAGAGACCCAGTACTTC. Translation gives CASSLAGGEQETQYF. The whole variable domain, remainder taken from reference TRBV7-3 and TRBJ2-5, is GAGVSQTPSNKVTEKGKYVELRCDPISGHTALYWYRQSLGQGPEFLIYFQGTGAADDSGLPNDRFFAVRPEGSVSTLKIQRTERGDSAVYLCASSLAGGEQETQYFGPGTRLLVL.